Listed here is a single T cell receptor beta chain. Its specificity is unknown. This specimen belongs to a study of T cell responses to AZD1222 COVID-19 vaccine. Study findings and constraints: At baseline, just a handful of AZD1222 recipients tested seropositive.

Deletions cut 8 bases from V and 2 bases from J, with 12 bases between. This CDR3 contains 13 residues. Per the germline V gene, CDR1 is MDHEN and CDR2 is SYDVKM. Here immunoSEQ multiplex PCR was the method, and the copy in TCRdb shows in-frame clones only, minus some. The sample lists some 130,000 clones, around 90% occurring once. The clonotype originates from an adult in good health. Source: peripheral blood, taken on day 0 of AZD1222 vaccination. The rearrangement uses TRBV28 and TRBJ1-1; D gene uncertain. The CDR3: CASREQPNTEAFF. The CDR3 DNA sequence: TGTGCCAGCCGCGAACAACCAAACACTGAAGCTTTCTTT.